This TCR beta chain was sequenced in a study of beta chain features in type 1 diabetes. Points on this clone: Its cognate antigen is unknown.

Germline assignment: CDR1 LGHNA and CDR2 YNFKEQ. Trimming took 0 bases from V and 3 from J, leaving 11 bases between them. The CDR3 is 15 residues long. Expressed TCRB transcripts were sequenced after all isolated RNA was converted to cDNA. The protocol was immunoSEQ multiplex PCR, while the TCRdb copy is restricted to in-frame clones and leaves out a portion. The sample lists under 250,000 clones; 14% were seen once. Findings and limits, study-wide: Moderately but significantly shorter TCRB CDR3s were found in Type 1 diabetes patients in all four CD4+ subsets.

The chain carries TRBV4-2 and TRBJ1-2; D ambiguous. Sequencing was performed on naive CD4+ T cells from blood. The receptor comes from a man aged 30 to 39 with type 1 diabetes. The CDR3 region has the DNA TGTGCCAGCAGCCAAGATTATACGGGAGACTATGGCTACACCTTC. Protein: CASSQDYTGDYGYTF.